This TCR beta chain was profiled in a study of shared clonotypes between healthy human individuals. Turning to the study itself: Aged between 18 and 49, the donors were a couple of women and a few men. Overall study findings and caveats: Having only a few donors restricted how much genetic and exposure-history diversity was captured.

Under the authors' procedure: Filtering differed for immunoSEQ, which gave only junction sequences without quality scores. Method: immunoSEQ multiplex PCR; TCRdb's copy keeps in-frame clones and lacks some. V and J calls and clone size follow that table, whereas D and trimming were derived from the DNA. The sample consists of fewer than 650,000 clones, roughly four fifths of them appearing once. About this clone: The antigen is unknown.

HIV-negative, healthy adults without recent acute infections or vaccinations were the donors. Germline CDR1 reads MNHEY; CDR2 reads SVGAGI. Trimming removed 7 bases at V and 2 bases at J, with 5 bases between. The CDR3 extends over 11 amino acids. V is TRBV6-5 and J is TRBJ1-1, with no clear D. Sequences were obtained from PBMCs. This clonotype originated in a woman aged 40 to 50 in good health. Some clones in this sample may be carry-over from other donors' samples. The CDR3 DNA reads as TGTGCCAGCACCCTAAACACTGAAGCTTTCTTT. Protein sequence: CASTLNTEAFF.